Below, 20 T cell receptor beta chains from the same sample are listed, as sequenced in a study of beta chain features in type 1 diabetes. What was sequenced were expressed TCRB transcripts, since all of the isolated RNA had been reverse transcribed. Libraries were prepared by immunoSEQ multiplex PCR; TCRdb keeps only in-frame clonotypes and omits some of them. Of about 47,000 clones listed, approximately 44% are singletons. Study results and limitations: Within each of all four CD4+ subsets, Type 1 diabetes patients had TCRB CDR3s that were moderately but significantly shorter.

The antigens these receptors bind are not known. Sequencing was performed on stem cell memory CD4+ T cells from blood. The receptors were sampled from a man aged 30-40 years with type 1 diabetes.

The CDR3 DNA sequence: TGTGCCAGCAGTCTCAGGGGGCGGTATAGCAATCAGCCCCAGCATTTT. It translates to CASSLRGRYSNQPQHF. The rearrangement links TRBV27 to TRBJ1-5, with 8 bases lining up with TRBD1. CDR3 size: 16 residues. CDR1 is MNHEY, CDR2 SMNVEV, per germline (reference sequence). The junction had 6 bases not matched to a gene; V was cut back by 5 bases and J by 0 bases.

This clone was counted a few times. The chain has TRBV19 and TRBJ2-1, with D maybe TRBD2 (5 bases). The CDR3 is made up of 14 amino acids. CDR1 is LNHDA, CDR2 SQIVND, per germline (reference sequence). The V end was cut by 5 bases, the J end by 2 bases, with 10 bases between. CDR3 coding DNA: TGTGCCAGTAGTTGGGTCGGGGCCTACAATGAGCAGTTCTTC. It yields the protein CASSWVGAYNEQFF.

V and J are TRBV19 and TRBJ2-7; D is possibly TRBD2 (5 bases). Trimming shortened V by 3 bases and J by 2 bases, and 14 bases separated the two germline ends. From germline, CDR1 is LNHDA and CDR2 SQIVND (reference sequence). This CDR3 is built from 15 residues. The CDR3: CASSIKRTLPYEQYF. CDR3 coding DNA: TGTGCCAGTAGTATCAAGCGGACCCTCCCCTACGAGCAGTACTTC.

This clone was picked up a small number of times. This chain uses TRBV28 with TRBJ2-1; 9 bases are shared with TRBD2. V lost 7 bases to trimming and J lost 6 bases; unmatched junction nucleotides: 7. The CDR3 sequence is 14 residues long. Germline V gene lookup returns CDR1 MDHEN and CDR2 SYDVKM. The CDR3 coding sequence is TGTGCCAGCACCTCCGGGACTAGCAGCAATGAGCAGTTCTTC. Its translation is CASTSGTSSNEQFF.

This clone appeared a few times. This chain links TRBV7-9 with TRBJ1-1; D is perhaps TRBD1 (5 bases). Germline V gene lookup returns CDR1 SEHNR and CDR2 FQNEAQ (reference sequence). V was cut by 4 bases and J by 1 base, with 7 bases left in between. The CDR3 spans 13 residues. The CDR3 loop reads CASSSTGNTEAFF. The CDR3 nucleotides read TGTGCCAGCAGCTCCACAGGGAACACTGAAGCTTTCTTT.

The chain employs TRBV29-1 and TRBJ2-1; no firm D call. With 4 bases removed from V and 4 bases from J, the gap between germline ends came to 5 bases. From germline, CDR1 is SQVTM and CDR2 ANQGSEA. The CDR3 totals 11 residues. CDR3 in amino acids: CSVVLYNEQFF. The DNA for the CDR3 is TGCAGCGTTGTTCTATACAATGAGCAGTTCTTC.

The chain joins TRBV6-1 to TRBJ2-2; 10 bases line up with TRBD1. Germline V gives CDR1 MNHNS, CDR2 SASEGT. This CDR3 region has 14 residues. Trimming removed 6 bases from V and 5 bases from J; junction bases left unmatched: 3. CDR3 bases: TGTGCCAGCAGAGACAGGGGGCGAACCGGGGAGCTGTTTTTT. Encoded protein: CASRDRGRTGELFF.

The rearrangement joins TRBV5-4 to TRBJ2-3; TRBD2 is a possible D gene (6 bases). V lost 6 bases, J lost 3 bases, and 17 bases lay in between. This CDR3 has 15 residues. CDR1 is SGHNT, CDR2 YYREEE, per germline (reference sequence). CDR3 DNA sequence: TGTGCCAGCACCTCTGGGAGGTTAGGTACAGATACGCAGTATTTT. As protein: CASTSGRLGTDTQYF.

V usage is TRBV25-1 and J usage is TRBJ2-5, with 7 bases lining up with TRBD2. The CDR3 has 15 residues. The V segment lost 3 bases and the J segment 2 bases; nucleotides outside the gene matches: 6. Germline V gives CDR1 MGHDK, CDR2 SYGVNS. The CDR3 coding sequence is TGTGCCAGCAGTGACGGCGTAGCGGGTCAAGAGACCCAGTACTTC. Translated, it gives CASSDGVAGQETQYF.

This clone was seen a few times. This chain uses TRBV6-6 with TRBJ2-6; D is uncertain. The ends were cut back, 7 bases at V and 4 bases at J, with 8 bases in the middle. Germline V gives CDR1 MNHNY, CDR2 SVGAGI (reference sequence). The CDR3 is made up of 13 amino acids. CDR3 nucleotides: TGTGCCAGCACCCCATCCGGGGCCAACGTCCTGACTTTC. It translates to CASTPSGANVLTF.

A few counts support this clone. V is TRBV2 and J is TRBJ2-7; 7 positions match TRBD1. The germline V gene encodes CDR1 SNHLY and CDR2 FYNNEI. The CDR3 totals 14 residues. J was trimmed by 2 bases and V by 7 bases; bases with no gene match: 8. CDR3 sequence: CASNTTGHTYEQYF. In DNA, the CDR3 is TGTGCCAGCAATACGACAGGGCATACCTACGAGCAGTACTTC.

V and J are TRBV19 and TRBJ2-7, with D possibly TRBD1 on 6 matching bases. Germline V gene sequence: CDR1 LNHDA, CDR2 SQIVND (reference sequence). The CDR3 runs 15 residues. V was shortened by 5 bases and J by 0 bases, with 14 bases between the two germline ends. CDR3 amino acids: CASSPDRSRSYEQYF. CDR3 sequence (DNA): TGTGCCAGTAGTCCCGACAGGTCCCGCTCCTACGAGCAGTACTTC.

The rearrangement joins TRBV15 to TRBJ2-7, with 8 bases aligning to TRBD1. After removal of 3 bases from V and 3 bases from J, the junction contained 13 bases not matched to a gene. Germline V gene sequence: CDR1 LNHNV, CDR2 YYDKDF (reference sequence). This CDR3 spans 17 amino acids. CDR3 region: CATSSSGGRTGSYEQYF. In nucleotides, the CDR3 is TGTGCCACCAGCAGCTCCGGTGGAAGGACAGGGAGCTACGAGCAGTACTTC. Supplemented by reference TRBV15 and TRBJ2-7, the full variable domain reads DAMVIQNPRYQVTQFGKPVTLSCSQTLNHNVMYWYQQKSSQAPKLLFHYYDKDFNNEADTPDNFQSRRPNTSFCFLDIRSPGLGDTAMYLCATSSSGGRTGSYEQYFGPGTRLTVT.

The chain carries TRBV10-3 and TRBJ1-1; TRBD1 might be the D (6 bases). The CDR3 has 15 amino acids. V lost 1 base to trimming and J lost 2 bases, with 11 bases between them. CDR1 and CDR2 (germline): ENHRY, SYGVKD. CDR3 protein: CAISEFPGVNTEAFF. For the CDR3, the DNA is TGTGCCATCAGTGAGTTTCCAGGGGTCAACACTGAAGCTTTCTTT.

The J gene is TRBJ2-2, the V gene TRBV6-5, with a possible D match to TRBD2 (5 bases). CDR1 is MNHEY, CDR2 SVGAGI, per germline. The CDR3 is made up of 13 amino acids. With 5 bases removed from V and 5 bases from J, the gap between germline ends came to 9 bases. This chain's CDR3 is CASSRPGTGELFF. In DNA form, the CDR3 reads TGTGCCAGCAGTCGTCCGGGGACCGGGGAGCTGTTTTTT.

This clone was counted a few times. The chain carries TRBV5-1 and TRBJ2-3; the match to TRBD2 covers 10 bases. Germline trimming cut 4 bases from V and 5 bases from J; bases unmatched to any gene: 4. The CDR3 length is 14 residues. Germline loops: CDR1 SGHRS, CDR2 YFSETQ. The CDR3 DNA follows: TGCGCCAGCAGCGATACTAGCGGGAAAGATACGCAGTATTTT. Translated, it gives CASSDTSGKDTQYF.

The rearrangement joins TRBV7-9 to TRBJ2-2, with 7 bases lining up with TRBD2. Germline lookup yields CDR1 SEHNR and CDR2 FQNEAQ (reference sequence). The CDR3 length is 14 residues. The J segment lost 2 bases and the V segment lost 6 bases, leaving 3 bases of the junction unmatched. The DNA of the CDR3 is TGTGCCAGCAGTCCTAGCGGAAACACCGGGGAGCTGTTTTTT. Translating gives CASSPSGNTGELFF. Full variable domain (missing parts from reference TRBV7-9 and TRBJ2-2): DTGVSQNPRHKITKRGQNVTFRCDPISEHNRLYWYRQTLGQGPEFLTYFQNEAQLEKSRLLSDRFSAERPKGSFSTLEIQRTEQGDSAMYLCASSPSGNTGELFFGEGSRLTVL.

This clone was seen more than once but under ten times. The V call is TRBV29-1, the J call TRBJ2-1; possibly TRBD2 for D (6 bases). V was shortened by 6 bases and J by 2 bases, with 11 bases between the two germline ends. The CDR3 loop spans 13 amino acids. Germline CDR1 is SQVTM and CDR2 is ANQGSEA. The chain's CDR3 is CSVGTQPYNEQFF. The CDR3 DNA reads as TGCAGCGTCGGGACTCAGCCCTACAATGAGCAGTTCTTC.

The chain joins TRBV30 to TRBJ1-3, with 8 positions matching TRBD1. This CDR3 spans 15 amino acids. Trimming cost V 3 bases and J 2 bases; bases outside gene matches: 6. Per germline, CDR1 GTSNPN and CDR2 SVGIG (reference sequence). This CDR3 is CAWSPDRAAGNTIYF. The CDR3 DNA sequence: TGTGCCTGGAGCCCGGACAGGGCCGCTGGAAACACCATATATTTT.

This clone was recorded a few times. The V and J genes are TRBV6-4 and TRBJ2-2; tentatively, D is TRBD2 (5 bases). V dropped 4 bases and J dropped 0 bases, with 6 bases sitting between them. The length of the CDR3 is 14 residues. Germline CDR1 reads MRHNA; CDR2 reads SNTAGT. The CDR3 region is CASSGGSNTGELFF. DNA of the CDR3: TGTGCCAGCAGTGGAGGGTCGAACACCGGGGAGCTGTTTTTT.